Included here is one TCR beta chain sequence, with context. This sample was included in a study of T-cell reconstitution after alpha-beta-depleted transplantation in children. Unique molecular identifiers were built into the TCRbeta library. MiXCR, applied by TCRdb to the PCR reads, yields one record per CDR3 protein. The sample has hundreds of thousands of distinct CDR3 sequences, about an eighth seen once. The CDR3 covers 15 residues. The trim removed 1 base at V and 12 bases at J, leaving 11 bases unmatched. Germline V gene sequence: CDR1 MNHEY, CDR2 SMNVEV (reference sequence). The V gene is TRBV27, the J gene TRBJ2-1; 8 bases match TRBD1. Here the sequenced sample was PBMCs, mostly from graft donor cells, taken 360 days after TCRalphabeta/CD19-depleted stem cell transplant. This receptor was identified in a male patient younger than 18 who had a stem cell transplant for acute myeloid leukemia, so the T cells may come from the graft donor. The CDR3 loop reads CASSLLGQGFKGQFF. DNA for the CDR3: TGTGCCAGCAGTTTATTAGGACAGGGCTTTAAAGGGCAGTTCTTC.